What follows is one TCR beta chain and its context. Its antigen is not known. The record originates from a study of pediatric ulcerative colitis. Study results and caveats: Acute severe colitis showed lower rectal diversity from clonal expansions. All ulcerative colitis patients, but no controls, carried two rectal clonotypes.

V shed 6 bases and J 6 bases; nucleotides not matched to a gene: 2. This CDR3 has 12 amino acids. Per germline, CDR1 WSHSY and CDR2 SAAADI. TCRdb's copy holds only in-frame clones and misses some; the assay was immunoSEQ multiplex PCR. The sample lists 32,000 or so clones, around 80% occurring once. The source of this sequence is a boy aged 10-17 years with severe ulcerative colitis. The sample comprised blood. The chain combines TRBV10-2 with TRBJ2-7; 10 bases align to TRBD2. The CDR3 spells CASRLAGTEQYF. The DNA for the CDR3 is TGCGCCAGCAGACTAGCGGGGACCGAGCAGTACTTC.